This is a list of T cell receptor beta chains from one sample in a study of OX40 agonist ivuxolimab in advanced cancers. Profiling relied on immunoSEQ multiplex PCR, and the TCRdb table lists in-frame clones only, not all of them. The table records tens of thousands of clones, 60% to 80% of them present only once. The sequencing used CD4+ or CD8+ T cells sorted from blood, collected in a trial of the OX40 agonist ivuxolimab. The receptors come from an adult with an advanced solid tumor such as melanoma, head and neck, liver or kidney cancer. Both conserved end residues are part of each CDR3. The D gene is left open where the match is weak. Some rows have no size entry. The others give once, few or many, or a class for an expanded clone.

TRBJ2-5 | TRBD1 | TRBV7-8 | few | TGTGCCAGCAGCACCTTGGACAGGGGAGTCCTGTACCAAGAGACCCAGTACTTC | CASSTLDRGVLYQETQYF
TRBJ1-1 | TRBD1 | TRBV18 | . | TGTGCCAGCTCGGGGCGGACAGGGAACACTGAAGCTTTCTTT | CASSGRTGNTEAFF
TRBJ2-5 | . | TRBV6-5 | . | TGTGCCAGCAGTTCCTGGGGGACTTGGCAAGAGACCCAGTACTTC | CASSSWGTWQETQYF
TRBJ1-1 | . | TRBV4-1 | once | TGCGCCAGCAGCCAAGATTTCAGCCTTTCGGCCACTGAAGCTTTCTTT | CASSQDFSLSATEAFF
TRBJ2-1 | TRBD2 | TRBV7-3 | few | TGTGCCAGCAGCGTATCATATCCACTAGCGGGAGCATACAATGAGCAGTTCTTC | CASSVSYPLAGAYNEQFF
TRBJ2-5 | . | TRBV28 | . | TGTGCCAGCAGTTTCCCAGACCTTAGGACCCAGTACTTC | CASSFPDLRTQYF
TRBJ1-2 | . | TRBV9 | . | TGTGCCAGCAGCGGAGGCCCAGGGACCAACTATGGCTACACCTTC | CASSGGPGTNYGYTF
TRBJ2-1 | TRBD2 | TRBV4-1 | few | TGCGCCAGCAGCCAAGTACGGCTAGCGGGAGTTAATGAGCAGTTCTTC | CASSQVRLAGVNEQFF
TRBJ1-2 | . | TRBV6-5 | . | TGTGCCAGCAGTTACGGTCGCGGAATTGAGGGCTACACCTTC | CASSYGRGIEGYTF
TRBJ2-1 | . | TRBV5-6 | . | TGTGCCAGCAGTTATGTGGGACTGCAGTTCTTC | CASSYVGLQFF
TRBJ1-5 | TRBD1 | TRBV7-6 | . | TGTGCCAGCAGCCGCGGACAGGGTCGCAATCAGCCCCAGCATTTT | CASSRGQGRNQPQHF
TRBJ1-6 | . | TRBV6-5 | few | TGTGCCAGCAGTCTACCCCACGTTAATTCACCCCTCCACTTT | CASSLPHVNSPLHF
TRBJ2-3 | . | TRBV27 | . | TGTGCCAGCAGTTTAAGAGGGACCGACCTTCGGGATACGCAGTATTTT | CASSLRGTDLRDTQYF
TRBJ1-5 | . | TRBV4-2 | . | TGTGCCAGCAGCCAAGAATCATATAGCAATCAGCCCCAGCATTTT | CASSQESYSNQPQHF
TRBJ2-5 | . | TRBV10-1 | once | TGCGCCAGCAGTGACGCCGCACGAGGGGAGACCCAGTACTTC | CASSDAARGETQYF
TRBJ2-2 | TRBD2 | TRBV7-8 | once | TGTGCCAGCAGCTTACTAGCGGGAGGGGAGACCGGGGAGCTGTTTTTT | CASSLLAGGETGELFF
TRBJ2-3 | TRBD1 | TRBV10-1 | . | TGCGCCAGCAGTGCCAGGACAGGGACAGATACGCAGTATTTT | CASSARTGTDTQYF
TRBJ2-1 | . | TRBV19 | . | TGTGCCAGTAGTACGCTTGACTTTGAGCAGTTCTTC | CASSTLDFEQFF
TRBJ1-6 | . | TRBV7-6 | once | TGTGCCAGTAGTCCGGGCAGGGGCTATAATTCACCCCTCCACTTT | CASSPGRGYNSPLHF
TRBJ2-1 | TRBD1 | TRBV5-1 | . | TGCGCCAGTATCCGGGACAGTTCTTACAATGAGCAGTTCTTC | CASIRDSSYNEQFF
TRBJ2-3 | TRBD2 | TRBV29-1 | . | TGCAGCGTTGGGGAGGGCCTAGCGGGAGATACAGATACGCAGTATTTT | CSVGEGLAGDTDTQYF
TRBJ2-3 | . | TRBV6-1 | . | TGTGCCAGCAGTGAAGGGGGGTTTGACGCAGATACGCAGTATTTT | CASSEGGFDADTQYF
TRBJ2-1 | . | TRBV9 | few | TGTGCCAGCAGCGTAGCCTACTCCTACAATGAGCAGTTCTTC | CASSVAYSYNEQFF
TRBJ2-5 | TRBD2 | TRBV19 | . | TGTGCCAGTAGTTCAATTCGGGCTAGCGGTCAAGAGACCCAGTACTTC | CASSSIRASGQETQYF
TRBJ2-7 | TRBD1 | TRBV6-5 | . | TGTGCCAGCAAAAGTGGGACAGGGGGAGGCGAGCAGTACTTC | CASKSGTGGGEQYF
TRBJ2-1 | TRBD2 | TRBV10-3 | . | TGTGCCATCAGGCCCGCTAGCGGGAGTGTTTCCTACAATGAGCAGTTCTTC | CAIRPASGSVSYNEQFF
TRBJ2-1 | TRBD1 | TRBV19 | . | TGTGCCAGTAGTAAGGGACAGGGCCCCTACAATGAGCAGTTCTTC | CASSKGQGPYNEQFF
TRBJ2-6 | . | TRBV18 | . | TGTGCCAGCTCACGTTCAGGGGCCAACGTCCTGACTTTC | CASSRSGANVLTF